A single sample is the source of the 12 T cell receptor beta chains below, sequenced in a study of OX40 agonist ivuxolimab in advanced cancers. This table comes from immunoSEQ multiplex PCR, and its TCRdb copy is limited to in-frame clones, with some not included. Of 50,000 to 65,000 clones in the sample, approximately 79% were seen once. This sample comprised CD4+ or CD8+ T cells sorted from blood, obtained in a trial of the OX40 agonist ivuxolimab. The receptors shown here come from an adult with an advanced solid tumor such as melanoma, head and neck, liver or kidney cancer.

Worth noting for this clone: At one end the junction does not follow the germline gene, possibly because of a read error. The rearrangement links TRBV7-1 to TRBJ1-2; D remains ambiguous. TRBV7-1 is filed as an ORF, its function uncertain. The CDR3 is made up of 18 amino acids. DNA of the CDR3: TGCGCCAGCAGCCAAGATCAAGGGTTGTACAGCCTTAACTATGGCTACACCTTC. It yields the protein CASSQDQGLYSLNYGYTF.

The genes are TRBV7-6 and TRBJ2-7; D tentatively reads TRBD1 or TRBD2 (5 bases each). V shed 4 bases and J shed 4 bases, with 20 bases lying between them. CDR3 size: 16 residues. CDR1 is SGHVS, CDR2 FNYEAQ, per germline. The CDR3 region has the DNA TGTGCCAGCAGCTCTCAAACTAGGGGCGGGCTGTACGAGCAGTACTTC. This gives the protein CASSSQTRGGLYEQYF.

The CDR3: CASSLAGGYTGELFF. DNA for the CDR3: TGTGCCAGCAGCTTAGCAGGGGGTTACACCGGGGAGCTGTTTTTT. The chain carries TRBV7-2 and TRBJ2-2; D perhaps matches TRBD1 (6 bases). The CDR3 spans 15 residues. Germline lookup yields CDR1 SGHTA and CDR2 FQGNSA. Trimming left V 0 bases short and J 3 bases short, with 8 bases between.

The chain has TRBV7-2 and TRBJ1-1; TRBD1 is a possible D gene (5 bases). The CDR3 length is 14 residues. The V gene's germline CDR1 is SGHTA and CDR2 FQGNSA. Trimming shortened V by 5 bases and J by 1 base, and 11 bases separated the two germline ends. The CDR3 coding sequence is TGTGCCAGCAGCCGACAGATGGGGAACACTGAAGCTTTCTTT. Translating it yields CASSRQMGNTEAFF.

V usage is TRBV30 and J usage is TRBJ1-1, with D possibly TRBD1 on 5 matching bases. V was cut by 2 bases and J by 5 bases, with 12 bases left in between. This CDR3 region has 13 residues. The germline CDR1 and CDR2 sequences are GTSNPN and SVGIG (reference sequence). The CDR3 DNA reads as TGTGCCTGGAGTAGGGGCCGGACGACTGAAGCTTTCTTT. Translation gives CAWSRGRTTEAFF.

This sequence joins TRBV5-1 and TRBJ2-7; tentatively, D is TRBD1 (7 bases). In germline, CDR1 is SGHRS, CDR2 YFSETQ. This CDR3 spans 15 amino acids. V lost 2 bases, J lost 5 bases, and 17 bases lay in between. In nucleotides, the CDR3 is TGCGCCAGCAGCTTCTGGCAGGGGGAGGTCGACGAGCAGTACTTC. Encoded protein: CASSFWQGEVDEQYF.

This clone has only one observation. The gene calls are TRBV5-1 and TRBJ2-5, with TRBD1 matching 12 bases. This CDR3 is built from 16 residues. Germline CDR1 reads SGHRS; CDR2 reads YFSETQ. The V and J ends lost 1 base and 3 bases, in that order; junction bases with no gene match: 4. CDR3 in DNA: TGCGCCAGCAGCTTGCAAGGGACAGGGGGCGAAGAGACCCAGTACTTC. It specifies CASSLQGTGGEETQYF.

This chain uses TRBV27 with TRBJ2-7; D ambiguous. This CDR3 has 17 residues. The germline CDR1 and CDR2 sequences are MNHEY and SMNVEV (reference sequence). V lost 4 bases to trimming and J lost 3 bases, with 22 bases between them. Here the CDR3 reads CASSSTQATASLYEQYF. The DNA of the CDR3 is TGTGCCAGCAGTTCCACCCAGGCCACAGCATCTCTCTACGAGCAGTACTTC.

This clone was detected a few times. The rearrangement uses TRBV5-4 and TRBJ1-1; D is unclear. Germline V gene lookup returns CDR1 SGHNT and CDR2 YYREEE (reference sequence). The CDR3 covers 17 residues. The V end lost 0 bases, the J end lost 0 bases, and 15 bases lay between the germline ends. CDR3 loop: CASSLAAWMPMNTEAFF. The CDR3 DNA follows: TGTGCCAGCAGCTTGGCAGCCTGGATGCCCATGAACACTGAAGCTTTCTTT.

V is TRBV29-1 and J is TRBJ2-3; either TRBD1 or TRBD2 may supply D (5 bases each). CDR3 length: 11 amino acids. Looked up from germline, CDR1 is SQVTM and CDR2 is ANQGSEA. Trimming removed 6 bases from V and 6 bases from J, with 10 bases in between. CDR3 coding DNA: TGCAGCGTGCGGTGGGGGGATACGCAGTATTTT. It encodes CSVRWGDTQYF.

The chain links TRBV7-2 to TRBJ1-4; the match to TRBD1 covers 9 bases. Germline CDR1 is SGHTA and CDR2 is FQGNSA. Trimming at V came to 5 bases and at J to 4 bases, leaving 2 bases not matched to a gene. The CDR3 is 14 amino acids. The CDR3 sequence is CASSQGQGNEKLFF. The CDR3 DNA reads TGTGCCAGCAGCCAGGGACAGGGTAATGAAAAACTGTTTTTT. Full variable domain (remainder filled in from reference TRBV7-2 and TRBJ1-4): GAGVSQSPSNKVTEKGKDVELRCDPISGHTALYWYRQSLGQGLEFLIYFQGNSAPDKSGLPSDRFSAERTGGSVSTLTIQRTQQEDSAVYLCASSQGQGNEKLFFGSGTQLSVL.

This clone appeared a single time. The V call is TRBV7-6, the J call TRBJ2-7; no firm D call. Trimming took 4 bases from V and 5 from J, leaving 12 bases between them. Germline V gene data show CDR1 as SGHVS and CDR2 as FNYEAQ. The CDR3 is 13 amino acids. CDR3 nucleotides: TGTGCCAGCAGCTCTCTCTTAAGTCACGAGCAGTACTTC. This translates into CASSSLLSHEQYF.